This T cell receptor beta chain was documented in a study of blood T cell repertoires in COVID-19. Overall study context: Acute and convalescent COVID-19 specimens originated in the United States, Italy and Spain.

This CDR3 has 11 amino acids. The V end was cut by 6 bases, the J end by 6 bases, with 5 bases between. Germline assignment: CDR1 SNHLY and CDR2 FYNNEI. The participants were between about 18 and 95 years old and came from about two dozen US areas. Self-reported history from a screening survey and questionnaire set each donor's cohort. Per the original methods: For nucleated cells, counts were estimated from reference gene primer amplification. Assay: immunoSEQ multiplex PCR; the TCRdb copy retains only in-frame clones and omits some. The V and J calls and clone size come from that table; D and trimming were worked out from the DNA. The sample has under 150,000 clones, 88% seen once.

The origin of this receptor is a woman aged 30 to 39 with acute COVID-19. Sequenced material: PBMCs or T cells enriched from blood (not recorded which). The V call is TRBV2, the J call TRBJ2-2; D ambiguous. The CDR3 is CASRYSGELFF. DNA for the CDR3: TGTGCCAGCAGATACTCCGGGGAGCTGTTTTTT.